Following are 3 T cell receptor beta chains from one sample sequenced in a study of cytomegalovirus exposure and HLA in healthy donors. This PCR relied on a set of 60 Vbeta primers and 13 Jbeta primers. Sequenced by immunoSEQ multiplex PCR; TCRdb stores in-frame clones only, minus some. This table holds roughly 130,000 clones, 84% found once. Sequences were obtained from PBMCs. The source of these receptors is a woman in her late teens or twenties in good health and CMV-seropositive.

This clone has just a few counts. V is TRBV5-4 and J is TRBJ2-7, with D tentatively TRBD2 (8 bases). This CDR3 spans 15 amino acids. V was pared by 4 bases and J by 6 bases, with 20 bases between. CDR1 and CDR2 from the germline V gene are SGHNT and YYREEE (reference sequence). The CDR3 here is CASSPGGTAKTEQYF. In DNA form, the CDR3 reads TGTGCCAGCAGCCCGGGGGGGACAGCCAAGACCGAGCAGTACTTC.

This clone has more than one count but fewer than ten. The chain joins TRBV9 to TRBJ2-1; D remains unclear. Germline V lookup: CDR1 SGDLS, CDR2 YYNGEE. V was shortened by 0 bases and J by 9 bases, with 7 bases between the two germline ends. The CDR3 loop spans 12 amino acids. In DNA form, the CDR3 reads TGTGCCAGCAGCGTAGTCGCGAGTGAGCAGTTCTTC. As protein: CASSVVASEQFF.

The rearrangement links TRBV19 to TRBJ2-5; tentative D call: TRBD1 (5 bases). V lost 6 bases to trimming and J lost 5 bases, with 19 bases between them. This CDR3 contains 15 residues. Per the germline V gene, CDR1 is LNHDA and CDR2 is SQIVND (reference sequence). For the CDR3, the DNA is TGTGCCAGTAGCCATCTGACAGAGAGCAAGGAGACCCAGTACTTC. Amino acids: CASSHLTESKETQYF.